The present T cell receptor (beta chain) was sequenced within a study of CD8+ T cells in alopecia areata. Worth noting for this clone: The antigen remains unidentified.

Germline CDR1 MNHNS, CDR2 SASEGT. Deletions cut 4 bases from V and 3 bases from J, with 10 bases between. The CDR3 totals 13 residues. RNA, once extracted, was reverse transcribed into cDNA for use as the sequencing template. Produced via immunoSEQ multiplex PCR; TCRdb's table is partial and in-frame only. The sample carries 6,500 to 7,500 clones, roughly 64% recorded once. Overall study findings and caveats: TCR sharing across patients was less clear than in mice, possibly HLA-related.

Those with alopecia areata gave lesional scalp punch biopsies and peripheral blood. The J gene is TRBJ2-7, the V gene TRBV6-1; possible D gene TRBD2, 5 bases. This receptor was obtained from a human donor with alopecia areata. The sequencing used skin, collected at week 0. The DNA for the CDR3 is TGTGCCAGCAGTGCGGGGTTTGGCTACGAGCAGTACTTC. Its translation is CASSAGFGYEQYF.